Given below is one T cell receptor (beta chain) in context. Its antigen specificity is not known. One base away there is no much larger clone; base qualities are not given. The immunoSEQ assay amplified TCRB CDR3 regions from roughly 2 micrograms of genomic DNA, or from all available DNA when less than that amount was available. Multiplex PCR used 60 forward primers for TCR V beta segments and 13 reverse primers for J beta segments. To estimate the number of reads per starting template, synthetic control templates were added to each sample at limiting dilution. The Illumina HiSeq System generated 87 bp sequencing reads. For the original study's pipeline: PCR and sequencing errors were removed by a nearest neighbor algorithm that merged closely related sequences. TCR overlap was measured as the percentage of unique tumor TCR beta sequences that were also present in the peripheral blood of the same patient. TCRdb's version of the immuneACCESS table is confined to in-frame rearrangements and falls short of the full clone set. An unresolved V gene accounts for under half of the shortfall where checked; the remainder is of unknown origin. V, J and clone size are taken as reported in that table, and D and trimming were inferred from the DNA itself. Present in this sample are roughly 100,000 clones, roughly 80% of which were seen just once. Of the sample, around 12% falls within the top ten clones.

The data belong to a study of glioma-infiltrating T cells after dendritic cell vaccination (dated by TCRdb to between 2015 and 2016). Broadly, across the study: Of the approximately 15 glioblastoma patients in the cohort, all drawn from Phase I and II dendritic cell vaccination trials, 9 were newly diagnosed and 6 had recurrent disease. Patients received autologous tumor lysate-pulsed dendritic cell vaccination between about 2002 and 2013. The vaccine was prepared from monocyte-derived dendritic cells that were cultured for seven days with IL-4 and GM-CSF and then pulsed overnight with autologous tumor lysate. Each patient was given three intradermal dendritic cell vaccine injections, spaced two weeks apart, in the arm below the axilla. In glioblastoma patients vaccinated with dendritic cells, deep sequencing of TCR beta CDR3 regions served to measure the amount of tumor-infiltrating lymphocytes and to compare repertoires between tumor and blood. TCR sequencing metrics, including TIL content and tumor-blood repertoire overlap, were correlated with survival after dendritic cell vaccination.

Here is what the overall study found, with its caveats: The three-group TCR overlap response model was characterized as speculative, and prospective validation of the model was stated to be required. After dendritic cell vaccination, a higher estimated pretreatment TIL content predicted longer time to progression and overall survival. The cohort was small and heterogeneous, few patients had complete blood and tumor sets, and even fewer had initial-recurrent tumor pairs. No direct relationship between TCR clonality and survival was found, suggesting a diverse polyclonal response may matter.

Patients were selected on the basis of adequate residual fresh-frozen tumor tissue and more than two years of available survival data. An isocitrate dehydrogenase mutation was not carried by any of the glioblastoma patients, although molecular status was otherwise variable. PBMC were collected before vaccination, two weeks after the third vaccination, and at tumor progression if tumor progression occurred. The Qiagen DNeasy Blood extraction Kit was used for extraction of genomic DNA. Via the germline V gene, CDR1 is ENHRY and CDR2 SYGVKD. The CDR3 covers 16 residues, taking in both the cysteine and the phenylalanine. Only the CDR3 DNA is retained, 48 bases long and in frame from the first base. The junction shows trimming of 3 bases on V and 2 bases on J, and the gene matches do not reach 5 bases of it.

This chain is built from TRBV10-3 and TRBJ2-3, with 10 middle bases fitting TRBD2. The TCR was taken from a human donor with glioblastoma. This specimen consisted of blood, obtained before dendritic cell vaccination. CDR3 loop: CAISDLAGVYTDTQYF. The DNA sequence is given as TGTGCCATCAGTGACCTAGCGGGGGTGTACACAGATACGCAGTATTTT.